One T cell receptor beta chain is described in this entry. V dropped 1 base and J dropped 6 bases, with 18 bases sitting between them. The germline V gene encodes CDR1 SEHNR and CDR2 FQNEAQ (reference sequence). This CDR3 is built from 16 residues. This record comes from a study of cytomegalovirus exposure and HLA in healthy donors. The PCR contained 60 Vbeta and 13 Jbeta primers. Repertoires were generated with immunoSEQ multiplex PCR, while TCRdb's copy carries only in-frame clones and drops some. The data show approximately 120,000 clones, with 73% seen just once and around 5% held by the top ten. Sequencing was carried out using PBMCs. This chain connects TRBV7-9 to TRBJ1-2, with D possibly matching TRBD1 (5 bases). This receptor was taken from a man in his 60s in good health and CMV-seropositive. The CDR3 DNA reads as TGTGCCAGCAGCTTAGTTGTACGTCTGGGGCTAGATGGCTACACCTTC. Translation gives CASSLVVRLGLDGYTF.